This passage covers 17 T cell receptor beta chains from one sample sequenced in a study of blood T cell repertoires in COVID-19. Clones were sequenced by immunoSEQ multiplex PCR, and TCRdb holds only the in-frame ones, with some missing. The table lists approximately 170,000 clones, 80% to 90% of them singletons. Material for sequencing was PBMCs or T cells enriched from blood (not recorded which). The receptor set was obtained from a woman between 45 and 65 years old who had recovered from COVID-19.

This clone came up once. CDR3: CASSPTPGTAYGYTF. The CDR3 DNA sequence: TGTGCCAGCAGCCCAACTCCCGGGACAGCTTATGGCTACACCTTC. The chain recombines TRBV6-5 with TRBJ1-2, with 7 bases that match TRBD1. Germline V gives CDR1 MNHEY, CDR2 SVGAGI. V was pared by 6 bases and J by 5 bases, with 12 bases of the junction left unmatched. The CDR3 consists of 15 residues.

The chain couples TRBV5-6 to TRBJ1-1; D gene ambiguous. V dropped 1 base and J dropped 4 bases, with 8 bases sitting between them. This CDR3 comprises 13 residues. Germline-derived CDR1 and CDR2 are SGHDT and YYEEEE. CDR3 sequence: CASSLNRVTEAFF. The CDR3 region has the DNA TGTGCCAGCAGCTTGAATCGAGTCACTGAAGCTTTCTTT.

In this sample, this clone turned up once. CDR3 protein: CASSLSPPGGSGANVLTF. In DNA form, the CDR3 reads TGCGCCAGCAGCTTGAGTCCGCCAGGGGGCTCCGGGGCCAACGTCCTGACTTTC. J is TRBJ2-6 and V is TRBV5-1, with 8 bases lining up with TRBD1. The V gene end was trimmed by 1 base and the J gene end by 4 bases; junction bases not matched to a gene: 10. Germline CDR1 SGHRS, CDR2 YFSETQ. CDR3 length: 18 amino acids.

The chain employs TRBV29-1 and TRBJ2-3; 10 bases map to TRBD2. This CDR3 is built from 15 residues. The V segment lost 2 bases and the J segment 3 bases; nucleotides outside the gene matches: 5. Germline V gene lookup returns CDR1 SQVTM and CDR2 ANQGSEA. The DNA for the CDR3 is TGCAGCGTTGAACCCAGCGGGAGGGCGACAGATACGCAGTATTTT. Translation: CSVEPSGRATDTQYF.

The CDR3 DNA reads TGTGCCAGCAGCTTCCACCTGAGCTCCTACGAGCAGTACTTC. Protein: CASSFHLSSYEQYF. V gene TRBV11-2 combines with J gene TRBJ2-7; D gene uncertain. Germline loops: CDR1 SGHAT, CDR2 FQNNGV. The V and J ends lost 3 bases and 0 bases respectively, with 9 bases between them. The CDR3 sequence is 14 residues long.

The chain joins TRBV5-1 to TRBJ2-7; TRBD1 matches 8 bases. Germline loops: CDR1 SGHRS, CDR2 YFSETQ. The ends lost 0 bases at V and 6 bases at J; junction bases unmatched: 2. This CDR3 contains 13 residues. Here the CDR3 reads CASSLGQGSEQYF. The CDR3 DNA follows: TGCGCCAGCAGCTTGGGACAGGGGAGCGAGCAGTACTTC.

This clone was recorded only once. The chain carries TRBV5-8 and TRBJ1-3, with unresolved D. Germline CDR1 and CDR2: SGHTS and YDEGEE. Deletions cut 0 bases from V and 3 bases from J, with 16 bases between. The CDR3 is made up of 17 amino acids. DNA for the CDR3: TGTGCCAGCAGCTTGGTTCGGCGACGGGAGGTTGGAAACACCATATATTTT. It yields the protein CASSLVRRREVGNTIYF.

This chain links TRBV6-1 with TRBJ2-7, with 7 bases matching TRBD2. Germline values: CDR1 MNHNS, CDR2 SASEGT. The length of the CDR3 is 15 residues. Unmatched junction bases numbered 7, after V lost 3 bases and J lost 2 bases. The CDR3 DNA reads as TGTGCCAGCAGTGAGGGGGGGACCTCAACCTACGAGCAGTACTTC. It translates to CASSEGGTSTYEQYF.

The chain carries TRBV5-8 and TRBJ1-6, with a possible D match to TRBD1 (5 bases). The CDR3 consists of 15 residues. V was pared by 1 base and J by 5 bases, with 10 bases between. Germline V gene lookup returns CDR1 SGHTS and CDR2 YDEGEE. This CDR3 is CASSLFQGHNSPLHF. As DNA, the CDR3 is TGTGCCAGCAGCTTGTTCCAGGGCCATAATTCACCCCTCCACTTT.

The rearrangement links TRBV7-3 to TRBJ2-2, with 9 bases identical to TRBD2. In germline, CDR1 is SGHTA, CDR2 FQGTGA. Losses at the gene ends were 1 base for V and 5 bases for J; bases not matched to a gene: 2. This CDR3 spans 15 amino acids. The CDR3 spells CASSLILAGTGELFF. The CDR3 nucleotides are TGTGCCAGCAGCTTAATCCTAGCGGGGACCGGGGAGCTGTTTTTT. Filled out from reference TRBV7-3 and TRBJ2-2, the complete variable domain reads GAGVSQTPSNKVTEKGKYVELRCDPISGHTALYWYRQSLGQGPEFLIYFQGTGAADDSGLPNDRFFAVRPEGSVSTLKIQRTERGDSAVYLCASSLILAGTGELFFGEGSRLTVL.

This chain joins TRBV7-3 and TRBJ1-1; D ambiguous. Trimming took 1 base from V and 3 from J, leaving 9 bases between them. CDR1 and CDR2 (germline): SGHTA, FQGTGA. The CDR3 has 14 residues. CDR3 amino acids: CASSLRLGDTEAFF. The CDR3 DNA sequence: TGTGCCAGCAGCTTAAGACTCGGAGACACTGAAGCTTTCTTT. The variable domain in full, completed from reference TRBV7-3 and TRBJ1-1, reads GAGVSQTPSNKVTEKGKYVELRCDPISGHTALYWYRQSLGQGPEFLIYFQGTGAADDSGLPNDRFFAVRPEGSVSTLKIQRTERGDSAVYLCASSLRLGDTEAFFGQGTRLTVV.

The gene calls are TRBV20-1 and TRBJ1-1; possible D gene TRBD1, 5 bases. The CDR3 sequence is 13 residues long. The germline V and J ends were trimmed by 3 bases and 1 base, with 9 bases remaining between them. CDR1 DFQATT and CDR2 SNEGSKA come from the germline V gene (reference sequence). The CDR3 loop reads CSASTDKNTEAFF. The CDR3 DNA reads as TGCAGTGCTAGTACGGACAAGAACACTGAAGCTTTCTTT.

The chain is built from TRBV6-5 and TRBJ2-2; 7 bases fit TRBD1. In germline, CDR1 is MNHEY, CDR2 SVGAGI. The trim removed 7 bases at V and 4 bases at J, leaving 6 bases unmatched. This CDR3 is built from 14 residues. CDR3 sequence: CASISDRATGELFF. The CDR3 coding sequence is TGTGCCAGCATTTCCGACAGGGCCACCGGGGAGCTGTTTTTT.

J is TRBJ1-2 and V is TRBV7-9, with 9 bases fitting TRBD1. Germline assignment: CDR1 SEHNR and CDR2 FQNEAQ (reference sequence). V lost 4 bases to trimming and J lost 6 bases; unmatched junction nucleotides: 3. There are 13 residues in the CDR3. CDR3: CASSSGQGHGYTF. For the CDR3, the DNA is TGTGCCAGCAGCTCGGGACAGGGACATGGCTACACCTTC.

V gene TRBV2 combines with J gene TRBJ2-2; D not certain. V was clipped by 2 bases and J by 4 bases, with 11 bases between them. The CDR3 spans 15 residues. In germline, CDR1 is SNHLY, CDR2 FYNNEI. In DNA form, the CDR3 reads TGTGCCAGCAGTGAAAGGTCCGGGTCCACCGGGGAGCTGTTTTTT. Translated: CASSERSGSTGELFF.

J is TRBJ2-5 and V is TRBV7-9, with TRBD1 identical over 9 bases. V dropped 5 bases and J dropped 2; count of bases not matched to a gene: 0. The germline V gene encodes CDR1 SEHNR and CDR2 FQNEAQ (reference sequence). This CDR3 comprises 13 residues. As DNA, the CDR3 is TGTGCCAGCAGCGACAGGGGGCAAGAGACCCAGTACTTC. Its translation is CASSDRGQETQYF.

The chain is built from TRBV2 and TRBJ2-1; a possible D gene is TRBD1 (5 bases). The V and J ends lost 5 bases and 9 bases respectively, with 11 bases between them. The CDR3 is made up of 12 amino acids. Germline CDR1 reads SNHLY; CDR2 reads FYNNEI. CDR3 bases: TGTGCCAGCAGTCAGGGTCGCGCTGAGCAGTTCTTC. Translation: CASSQGRAEQFF.